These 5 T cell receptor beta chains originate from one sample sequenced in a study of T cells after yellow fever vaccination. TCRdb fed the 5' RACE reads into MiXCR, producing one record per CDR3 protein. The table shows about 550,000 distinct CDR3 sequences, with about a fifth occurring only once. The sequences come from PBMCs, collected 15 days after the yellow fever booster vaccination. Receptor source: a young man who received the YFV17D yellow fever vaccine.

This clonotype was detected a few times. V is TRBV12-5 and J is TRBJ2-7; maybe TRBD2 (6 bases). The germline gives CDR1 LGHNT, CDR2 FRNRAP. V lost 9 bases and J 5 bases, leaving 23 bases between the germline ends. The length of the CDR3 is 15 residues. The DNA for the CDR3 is TGTGCTAGCGCTGGAGGGACGCTTCCAGCCGACGAGCAGTACTTC. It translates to CASAGGTLPADEQYF.

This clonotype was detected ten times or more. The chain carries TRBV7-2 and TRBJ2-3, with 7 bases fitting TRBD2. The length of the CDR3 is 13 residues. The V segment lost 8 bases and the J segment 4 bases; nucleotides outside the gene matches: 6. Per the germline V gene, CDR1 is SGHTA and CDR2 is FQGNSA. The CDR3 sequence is CASSPGLADTQYF. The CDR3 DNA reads TGTGCCAGCTCACCCGGACTAGCAGATACGCAGTATTTT.

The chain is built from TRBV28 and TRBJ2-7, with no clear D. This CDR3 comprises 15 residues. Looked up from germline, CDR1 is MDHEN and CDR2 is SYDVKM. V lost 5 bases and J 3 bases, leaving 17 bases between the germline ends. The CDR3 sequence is CASSTPDARYYEQYF. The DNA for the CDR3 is TGTGCCAGCAGTACACCGGACGCGCGATACTACGAGCAGTACTTC.

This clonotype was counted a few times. CDR3 amino acids: CASSLPGDTEAFF. The CDR3 DNA reads as TGCGCCAGCAGCTTGCCGGGGGACACTGAAGCTTTCTTT. V gene TRBV5-1 combines with J gene TRBJ1-1, with D possibly TRBD1 on 5 matching bases. Germline V gives CDR1 SGHRS, CDR2 YFSETQ. V dropped 1 base and J dropped 3 bases, with 7 bases sitting between them. The CDR3 totals 13 residues.

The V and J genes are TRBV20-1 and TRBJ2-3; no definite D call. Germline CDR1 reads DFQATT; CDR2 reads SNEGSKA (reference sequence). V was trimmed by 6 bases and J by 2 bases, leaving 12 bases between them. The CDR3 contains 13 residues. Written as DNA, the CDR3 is TGCAGTGCCCTCCTAGGGAACACAGATACGCAGTATTTT. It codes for CSALLGNTDTQYF.